The TCR beta chain described here comes from a study of T cell repertoires in cytomegalovirus infection. Study in general: Selected CMV epitopes included recently identified HLA-C-restricted ones as well as well-studied HLA-B-restricted ones. Matching HLA type, along with CMV infection, was indicated by public TCR beta signatures. Broader study findings: The ex vivo response was dominated by HLA-C-restricted CMV-specific TCR beta clonotypes.

One entry per CDR3 protein results from TCRdb running MiXCR on the reads. This sample has about a million distinct CDR3 sequences; more than 25% occur once, and the top ten carry more than 13%. The V and J ends lost 6 bases and 2 bases, in that order; junction bases with no gene match: 6. The CDR3 covers 16 residues. This clonotype was seen repeatedly, ten times or more. Its specificity is unknown. This chain connects TRBV12-3 or TRBV12-4 to TRBJ2-3, with 12 nucleotides matching TRBD2. The sequenced sample was cultured CD8+ T cells from PBMCs, obtained from culture after CMV antigen stimulation. The TCR was taken from a human donor in good health (CMV status not recorded). Some clones in this sample may be carry-over from other donors' samples. DNA for the CDR3: TGTGCCAGCAGAAATGGACTAGCGGGAACCACAGATACGCAGTATTTT. Its translation: CASRNGLAGTTDTQYF.